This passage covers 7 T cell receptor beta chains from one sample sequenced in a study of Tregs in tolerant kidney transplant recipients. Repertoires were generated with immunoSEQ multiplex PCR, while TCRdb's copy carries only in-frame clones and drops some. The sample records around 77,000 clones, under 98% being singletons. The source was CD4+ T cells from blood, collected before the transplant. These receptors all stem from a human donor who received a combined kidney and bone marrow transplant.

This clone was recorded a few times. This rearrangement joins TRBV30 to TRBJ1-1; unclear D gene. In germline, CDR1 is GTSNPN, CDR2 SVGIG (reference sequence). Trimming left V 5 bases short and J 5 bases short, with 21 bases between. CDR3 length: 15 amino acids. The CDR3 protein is CAWDDGLAMRTEAFF. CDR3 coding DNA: TGTGCCTGGGACGACGGGTTAGCCATGCGGACTGAAGCTTTCTTT.

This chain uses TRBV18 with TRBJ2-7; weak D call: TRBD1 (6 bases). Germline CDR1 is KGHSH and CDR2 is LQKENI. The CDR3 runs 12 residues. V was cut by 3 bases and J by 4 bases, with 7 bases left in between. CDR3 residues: CASSPGQYEQYF. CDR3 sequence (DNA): TGTGCCAGCTCACCTGGACAGTACGAGCAGTACTTC.

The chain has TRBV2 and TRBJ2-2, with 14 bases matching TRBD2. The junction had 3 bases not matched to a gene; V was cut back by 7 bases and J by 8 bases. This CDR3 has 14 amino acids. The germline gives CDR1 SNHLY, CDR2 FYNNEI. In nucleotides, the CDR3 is TGTGCCAGCAAGGGACTAGCGGGAGCAGGGGAGCTGTTTTTT. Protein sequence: CASKGLAGAGELFF.

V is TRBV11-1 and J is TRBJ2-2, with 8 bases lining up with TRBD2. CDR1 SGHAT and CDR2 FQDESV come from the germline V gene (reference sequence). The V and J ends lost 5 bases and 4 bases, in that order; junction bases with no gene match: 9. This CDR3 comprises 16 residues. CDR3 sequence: CASSPVPLAGTGELFF. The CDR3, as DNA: TGTGCCAGCAGCCCCGTTCCCCTAGCGGGCACCGGGGAGCTGTTTTTT.

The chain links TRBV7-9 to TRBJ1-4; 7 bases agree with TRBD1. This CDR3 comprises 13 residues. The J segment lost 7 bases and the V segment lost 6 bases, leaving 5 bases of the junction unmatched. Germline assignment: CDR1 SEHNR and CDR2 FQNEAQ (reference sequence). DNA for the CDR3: TGTGCCAGCAGTTACAGGGGAGGTGAAAAACTGTTTTTT. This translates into CASSYRGGEKLFF.

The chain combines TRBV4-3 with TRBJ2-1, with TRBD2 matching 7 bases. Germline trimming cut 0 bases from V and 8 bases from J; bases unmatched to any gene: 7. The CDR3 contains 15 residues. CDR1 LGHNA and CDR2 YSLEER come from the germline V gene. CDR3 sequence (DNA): TGCGCCAGCAGCCAAGAGGGCGGGAGTTCGGATGAGCAGTTCTTC. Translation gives CASSQEGGSSDEQFF.

The CDR3 DNA is TGTGCCAGCAACCCGCAGGGGGCCACTGAAGCTTTCTTT. Translated: CASNPQGATEAFF. J is TRBJ1-1 and V is TRBV28, with 8 positions matching TRBD1. J was trimmed by 4 bases and V by 7 bases; bases with no gene match: 5. The germline V gene has CDR1 MDHEN and CDR2 SYDVKM. The CDR3 has 13 amino acids.